The 23 T cell receptor beta chains listed next were all sequenced from one sample in a study of blood T cell repertoires in COVID-19 (dated by TCRdb to 2018 to 2021). Libraries were prepared through the immunoSEQ multiplex PCR assay. The table was pulled from immuneACCESS by TCRdb, which kept in-frame rearrangements only. Such tables lose some clones; where checked, under half of the loss comes from unresolved V genes, and the rest has no known cause. The sample has about 230,000 clones on record, around 82% of them singletons. Approximately 6% of the sample is held by the ten biggest clonotypes. Sequencing was performed on peripheral blood. The receptors come from a man older than 75 with acute or convalescent COVID-19.

The genes are TRBV9 and TRBJ2-3, with D tentatively TRBD2 (6 bases). The germline V gene encodes CDR1 SGDLS and CDR2 YYNGEE. Between the trimmed V and J ends, which lost 2 bases and 2 bases, there was a span of 9 bases. This CDR3 comprises 14 residues. As DNA, the CDR3 is TGTGCCAGCAGCGTGGGGAGGACCACAGATACGCAGTATTTT. The encoded protein is CASSVGRTTDTQYF.

This clone appeared once. The rearrangement joins TRBV10-3 to TRBJ1-3; 9 bases align to TRBD1. CDR1 and CDR2 from the germline V gene are ENHRY and SYGVKD. The CDR3 length is 15 residues. J lost 0 bases, V lost 9 bases, and 6 bases had no gene match. In DNA, the CDR3 is TGTGCCATTCGGGACAGGGCAACCTCTGGAAACACCATATATTTT. Encoded protein: CAIRDRATSGNTIYF.

The chain combines TRBV7-6 with TRBJ1-1; D might be TRBD1 (6 bases). V was trimmed by 6 bases and J by 0 bases, leaving 14 bases between them. This CDR3 is built from 15 residues. Germline assignment: CDR1 SGHVS and CDR2 FNYEAQ. CDR3: CASSSGQSMNTEAFF. CDR3 nucleotides: TGTGCCAGCAGTTCTGGACAGTCAATGAACACTGAAGCTTTCTTT.

This clone was detected only a few times. The chain recombines TRBV12-3 or TRBV12-4 with TRBJ1-6; D unresolved. The V and J ends lost 3 bases and 9 bases respectively, with 3 bases between them. This CDR3 is 11 amino acids long. CDR3 in amino acids: CASSFSSPLHF. Here the CDR3 DNA reads TGTGCCAGCAGTTTTAGTTCACCCCTCCACTTT.

This clone occurred many times. The rearrangement links TRBV11-2 to TRBJ1-3; 7 nucleotides line up with TRBD1. CDR1 and CDR2 (germline): SGHAT, FQNNGV. The CDR3 is 15 amino acids. V shed 5 bases, J shed 4 bases, and the junction held 8 bases outside the gene matches. The CDR3 region has the DNA TGTGCCAGCAGCCTGACAGGGCTGGGGGGAAACACCATATATTTT. Amino acids: CASSLTGLGGNTIYF.

This clone was observed a handful of times. The rearrangement uses TRBV7-2 and TRBJ2-1; 7 positions agree with TRBD1. CDR1 and CDR2 from the germline V gene are SGHTA and FQGNSA. The junction had 10 bases not matched to a gene; V was cut back by 4 bases and J by 4 bases. This CDR3 has 16 residues. CDR3 residues: CASSYATGQRYNEQFF. For the CDR3, the DNA is TGTGCCAGCAGCTACGCCACGGGACAGAGATACAATGAGCAGTTCTTC.

This clone was recorded a few times. The chain couples TRBV24-1 to TRBJ2-5; 7 nucleotides align to TRBD1. The junction had 4 bases not matched to a gene; V was cut back by 5 bases and J by 5 bases. Germline V gene sequence: CDR1 KGHDR, CDR2 SFDVKD. The CDR3 covers 13 residues. The DNA of the CDR3 is TGTGCCACCAGTGGTACAGGGGTGGAGACCCAGTACTTC. Its protein product is CATSGTGVETQYF.

V usage is TRBV7-9 and J usage is TRBJ1-1; 8 bases are shared with TRBD1. The length of the CDR3 is 15 residues. In germline, CDR1 is SEHNR, CDR2 FQNEAQ (reference sequence). With 4 bases clipped from V and 0 bases from J, the junction kept 4 bases outside the gene matches. The CDR3: CASSSRQGMNTEAFF. The CDR3 DNA follows: TGTGCCAGCAGCTCCCGACAGGGGATGAACACTGAAGCTTTCTTT. The full variable domain, its missing parts supplied by reference TRBV7-9 and TRBJ1-1, is DTGVSQNPRHKITKRGQNVTFRCDPISEHNRLYWYRQTLGQGPEFLTYFQNEAQLEKSRLLSDRFSAERPKGSFSTLEIQRTEQGDSAMYLCASSSRQGMNTEAFFGQGTRLTVV.

This clone was picked up a small number of times. The V and J genes are TRBV6-5 and TRBJ1-6, with TRBD1 matching 8 bases. Trimming cost V 7 bases and J 9 bases; bases outside gene matches: 5. The V gene's germline CDR1 is MNHEY and CDR2 SVGAGI. The CDR3 has 13 residues. The CDR3 reads CASTPGGGSPLHF. The DNA for the CDR3 is TGTGCCAGCACCCCAGGGGGCGGTTCACCCCTCCACTTT.

This clone has only a few counts. V gene TRBV5-1 combines with J gene TRBJ1-1, with a tentative D call TRBD1 (6 bases). This CDR3 has 13 residues. The germline V gene has CDR1 SGHRS and CDR2 YFSETQ. V was shortened by 1 base and J by 5 bases, with 9 bases between the two germline ends. The CDR3 here is CASSLRGGTEAFF. CDR3 bases: TGCGCCAGCAGCTTGAGGGGGGGAACTGAAGCTTTCTTT.

The CDR3 nucleotides read TGTGCCAGTAAAGGCGGGAGCTACGAGCAGTACTTC. Encoded protein: CASKGGSYEQYF. This sequence joins TRBV19 and TRBJ2-7, with 7 bases aligning to TRBD2. This CDR3 region has 12 residues. CDR1 and CDR2 (germline): LNHDA, SQIVND (reference sequence). V trimming: 7 bases; J trimming: 3 bases; junction bases outside the gene matches: 3.

This rearrangement joins TRBV18 to TRBJ1-1; D is uncertain. CDR1 is KGHSH, CDR2 LQKENI, per germline. Trimming took 6 bases from V and 0 from J, leaving 11 bases between them. The CDR3 runs 14 residues. The CDR3 DNA reads TGTGCCAGCTCCCTTCAGCGAGTGAACACTGAAGCTTTCTTT. It is translated as CASSLQRVNTEAFF.

The CDR3 bases are TGTGCCAGGGAGGAGACAGGTTACAATGAGCAGTTCTTC. Translating gives CAREETGYNEQFF. The genes are TRBV19 and TRBJ2-1, with D possibly matching TRBD1 (6 bases). V was shortened by 9 bases and J by 4 bases, with 13 bases between the two germline ends. Germline values: CDR1 LNHDA, CDR2 SQIVND (reference sequence). CDR3 length: 13 residues. The full variable domain, rest sourced from reference TRBV19 and TRBJ2-1, is DGGITQSPKYLFRKEGQNVTLSCEQNLNHDAMYWYRQDPGQGLRLIYYSQIVNDFQKGDIAEGYSVSREKKESFPLTVTSAQKNPTAFYLCAREETGYNEQFFGPGTRLTVL.

This sequence joins TRBV23-1 and TRBJ2-1, with a weak D call TRBD2 (6 bases). TRBV23-1 is labeled an ORF, and its function is uncertain. With 3 bases removed from V and 3 bases from J, the gap between germline ends came to 9 bases. The CDR3 is made up of 14 amino acids. The CDR3 region is CASSHSRDYNEQFF. The CDR3 coding sequence is TGCGCCAGCAGTCACTCGCGGGACTACAATGAGCAGTTCTTC.

This clone has just a few counts. The J gene is TRBJ2-3, the V gene TRBV5-1; 8 nucleotides align to TRBD2. The germline gives CDR1 SGHRS, CDR2 YFSETQ. The J segment lost 3 bases and the V segment lost 4 bases, leaving 7 bases of the junction unmatched. CDR3 length: 15 amino acids. As DNA, the CDR3 is TGCGCCAGCAGCCCCCTAGCTAGCGGGACAGATACGCAGTATTTT. This gives the protein CASSPLASGTDTQYF.

CDR3 region: CASSFSQNTGELFF. CDR3 DNA sequence: TGCGCCAGCAGCTTCTCACAGAACACCGGGGAGCTGTTTTTT. The chain employs TRBV5-1 and TRBJ2-2; D remains unclear. This CDR3 is 14 amino acids long. CDR1 and CDR2 (germline): SGHRS, YFSETQ. The V gene lost 2 bases and the J gene lost 1 base, with 6 bases spanning the gap.

The chain joins TRBV28 to TRBJ2-7; D is undetermined. Germline assignment: CDR1 MDHEN and CDR2 SYDVKM. Trimming removed 6 bases from V and 3 bases from J, with 9 bases in between. The CDR3 spans 12 residues. DNA of the CDR3: TGTGCCAGCAGCTCTAATCTCTACGAGCAGTACTTC. Translated: CASSSNLYEQYF. The full variable domain, in which reference TRBV28 and TRBJ2-7 provide the parts outside the CDR3, is DVKVTQSSRYLVKRTGEKVFLECVQDMDHENMFWYRQDPGLGLRLIYFSYDVKMKEKGDIPEGYSVSREKKERFSLILESASTNQTSMYLCASSSNLYEQYFGPGTRLTVT.

The chain combines TRBV5-1 with TRBJ2-1; D unresolved. V was cut by 7 bases and J by 4 bases, with 15 bases left in between. Per germline, CDR1 SGHRS and CDR2 YFSETQ. This CDR3 has 14 residues. The CDR3 reads CASAPGGEYNEQFF. CDR3 coding DNA: TGCGCCAGCGCTCCCGGCGGAGAGTACAATGAGCAGTTCTTC.

This sequence joins TRBV7-9 and TRBJ2-7; 8 nucleotides agree with TRBD1. From germline, CDR1 is SEHNR and CDR2 FQNEAQ (reference sequence). J gave up 12 bases and V 1 base, and 11 bases lay outside the gene matches. There are 14 residues in the CDR3. DNA of the CDR3: TGTGCCAGCAGCTTAGGGGGACAGGCCCTGCGACCGTACTTC. It yields the protein CASSLGGQALRPYF.

J is TRBJ2-3 and V is TRBV28; 10 bases align to TRBD2. Germline V CDR1 and CDR2: MDHEN, SYDVKM. V shed 5 bases and J 0 bases; nucleotides not matched to a gene: 11. There are 18 residues in the CDR3. The CDR3 is CASSPKRGGPRSTDTQYF. CDR3 bases: TGTGCCAGCAGTCCTAAGCGGGGGGGCCCCCGTAGCACAGATACGCAGTATTTT.

This rearrangement joins TRBV9 to TRBJ2-3; no clear D gene. The CDR3 length is 14 residues. V gave up 0 bases and J gave up 0 bases, with 5 bases separating them. The germline V gene has CDR1 SGDLS and CDR2 YYNGEE. The CDR3 is CASSVAGSTDTQYF. The CDR3 DNA reads as TGTGCCAGCAGCGTAGCGGGTAGCACAGATACGCAGTATTTT.

CDR3 residues: CASSESGGSVLGEKLFF. The CDR3 coding sequence is TGTGCCAGCAGTGAATCCGGCGGGTCAGTTCTTGGGGAAAAACTGTTTTTT. The V gene is TRBV6-1, the J gene TRBJ1-4, with D uncertain. The CDR3 contains 17 residues. V was trimmed by 2 bases and J by 8 bases, leaving 21 bases between them. CDR1 is MNHNS and CDR2 is SASEGT in the germline V gene.

This clone showed up just a few times. The gene calls are TRBV19 and TRBJ1-1; 9 bases map to TRBD1. V lost 5 bases, J lost 9 bases, and 22 bases stayed unmatched. This CDR3 is 18 amino acids long. The V gene's germline CDR1 is LNHDA and CDR2 SQIVND (reference sequence). CDR3: CASSPRTGGARGRIQAFF. CDR3 sequence (DNA): TGTGCCAGTAGTCCTCGAACAGGGGGCGCAAGGGGGAGGATACAAGCTTTCTTT.